This T cell receptor (beta chain) came from a study of T cells in Graves' hyperthyroidism and ophthalmopathy. This CDR3 is 14 amino acids long. Germline values: CDR1 LGHDT, CDR2 YNNKEL (reference sequence). V shed 4 bases and J shed 4 bases, with 13 bases lying between them. Amplification of TCR beta CDR3 regions used RNA as the template. Initially, a first-round RT-PCR of the TCR CDR3 employed the HTBI primer set. One entry per CDR3 protein results from TCRdb running MiXCR on the multiplex PCR reads. The table includes hundreds of thousands of distinct CDR3 sequences, 14% to 15% detected once. This sequence originates from a woman in her 40s with Graves' ophthalmopathy. The chain combines TRBV3-1 with TRBJ1-1; weak D call: TRBD1 (5 bases). Sequenced input: blood. The CDR3 region has the DNA TGTGCCAGCAGCCCTCTCGGGGCGATCACTGAAGCTTTCTTT. It translates to CASSPLGAITEAFF.